This TCR beta chain was sequenced for a study of blood T cell repertoires in COVID-19. Some clones are missing from TCRdb's copy, which holds only in-frame ones; the method was immunoSEQ multiplex PCR. The sample includes roughly 290,000 clones, roughly nine tenths of them seen just once. Per the germline V gene, CDR1 is MGHRA and CDR2 is YSYEKL. The CDR3 has 15 residues. V was pared by 4 bases and J by 7 bases, with 8 bases of the junction left unmatched. Concerning this clone: This CDR3 is also generated by other DNA sequences in the sample.

The receptor's source is a woman aged 40 to 50 who had recovered from COVID-19. V is TRBV4-1 and J is TRBJ1-3; 9 nucleotides align to TRBD1. The sequenced material came from PBMCs or T cells enriched from blood (not recorded which). The chain's CDR3 is CASSPQGQGGNTIYF. The CDR3 DNA follows: TGCGCCAGCAGCCCCCAGGGACAGGGCGGGAACACCATATATTTT.